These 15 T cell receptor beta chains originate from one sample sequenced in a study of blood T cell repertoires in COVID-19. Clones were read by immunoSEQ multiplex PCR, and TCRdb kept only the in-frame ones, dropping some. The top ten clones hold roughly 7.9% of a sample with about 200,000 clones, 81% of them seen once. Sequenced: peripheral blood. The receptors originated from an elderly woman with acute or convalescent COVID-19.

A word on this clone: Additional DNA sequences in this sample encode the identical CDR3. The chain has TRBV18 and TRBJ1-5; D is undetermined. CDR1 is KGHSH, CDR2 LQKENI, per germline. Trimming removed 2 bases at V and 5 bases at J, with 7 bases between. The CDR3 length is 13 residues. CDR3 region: CASSPFTDQPQHF. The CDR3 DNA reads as TGTGCCAGCTCACCATTCACGGATCAGCCCCAGCATTTT.

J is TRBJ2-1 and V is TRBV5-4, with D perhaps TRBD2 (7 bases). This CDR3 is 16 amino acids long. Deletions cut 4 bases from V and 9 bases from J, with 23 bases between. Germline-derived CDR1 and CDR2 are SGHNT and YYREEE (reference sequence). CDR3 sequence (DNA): TGTGCCAGCAGCCGGGGGGCAGGGGAAGTAACGGTTGAGCAGTTCTTC. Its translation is CASSRGAGEVTVEQFF.

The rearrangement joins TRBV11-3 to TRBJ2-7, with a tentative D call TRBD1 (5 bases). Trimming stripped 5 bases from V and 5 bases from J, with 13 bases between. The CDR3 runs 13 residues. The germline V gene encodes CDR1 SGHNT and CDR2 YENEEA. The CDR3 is CASSRTRANEQYF. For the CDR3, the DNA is TGTGCCAGCAGCCGAACCAGGGCTAACGAGCAGTACTTC.

CDR3 DNA: TGCGCCAGCAGTGATTTCGCCGGGACAGGCATTCAGTACTTC. It yields the protein CASSDFAGTGIQYF. This chain joins TRBV10-1 and TRBJ2-4, with 8 bases identical to TRBD1. The CDR3 contains 14 residues. J gave up 9 bases and V 3 bases, and 7 bases lay outside the gene matches. Germline V gene sequence: CDR1 WNHNN, CDR2 SYGVQD (reference sequence).

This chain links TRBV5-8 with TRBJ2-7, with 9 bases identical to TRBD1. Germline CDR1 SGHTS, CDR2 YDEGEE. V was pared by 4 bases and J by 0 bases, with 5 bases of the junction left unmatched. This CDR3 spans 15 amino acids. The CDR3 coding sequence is TGTGCCAGCAGCCTTACAGGGGGCGGCTCCTACGAGCAGTACTTC. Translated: CASSLTGGGSYEQYF.

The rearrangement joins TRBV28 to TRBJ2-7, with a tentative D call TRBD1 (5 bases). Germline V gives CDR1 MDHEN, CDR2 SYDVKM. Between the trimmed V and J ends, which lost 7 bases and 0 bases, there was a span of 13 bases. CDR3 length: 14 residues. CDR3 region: CASTALTVSYEQYF. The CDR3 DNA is TGTGCCAGCACTGCCTTGACAGTCTCCTACGAGCAGTACTTC.

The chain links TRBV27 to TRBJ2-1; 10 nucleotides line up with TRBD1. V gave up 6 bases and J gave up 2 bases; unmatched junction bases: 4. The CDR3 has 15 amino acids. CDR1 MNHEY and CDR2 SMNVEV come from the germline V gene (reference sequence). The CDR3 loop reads CASRRTGGAYNEQFF. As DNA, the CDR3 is TGTGCCAGCAGACGGACAGGGGGGGCCTACAATGAGCAGTTCTTC.

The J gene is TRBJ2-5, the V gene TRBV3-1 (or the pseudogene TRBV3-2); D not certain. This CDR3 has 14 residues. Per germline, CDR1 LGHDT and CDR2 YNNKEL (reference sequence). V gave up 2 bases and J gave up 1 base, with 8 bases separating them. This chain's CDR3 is CASSQSPTQETQYF. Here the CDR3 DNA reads TGTGCCAGCAGCCAATCCCCTACCCAAGAGACCCAGTACTTC.

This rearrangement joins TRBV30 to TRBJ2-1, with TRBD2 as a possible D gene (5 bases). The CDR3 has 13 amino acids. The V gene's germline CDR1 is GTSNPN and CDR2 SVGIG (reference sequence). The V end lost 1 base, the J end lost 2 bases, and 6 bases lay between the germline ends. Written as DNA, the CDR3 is TGTGCCTGGAGTGGGACTCCCTACAATGAGCAGTTCTTC. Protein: CAWSGTPYNEQFF.

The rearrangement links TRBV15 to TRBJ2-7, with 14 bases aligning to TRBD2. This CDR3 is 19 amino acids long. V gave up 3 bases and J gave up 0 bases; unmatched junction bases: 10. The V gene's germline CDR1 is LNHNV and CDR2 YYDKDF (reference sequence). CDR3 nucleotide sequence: TGTGCCACCAGCAGTCGGGGACTAGCGGGAGTACCAATCTCCTACGAGCAGTACTTC. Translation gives CATSSRGLAGVPISYEQYF.

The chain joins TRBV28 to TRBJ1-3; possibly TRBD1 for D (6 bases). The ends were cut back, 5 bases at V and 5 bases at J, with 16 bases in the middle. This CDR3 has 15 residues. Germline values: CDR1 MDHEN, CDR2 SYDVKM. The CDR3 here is CASSIPQGARNTIYF. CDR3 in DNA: TGTGCCAGCAGTATCCCACAGGGAGCTAGAAACACCATATATTTT.

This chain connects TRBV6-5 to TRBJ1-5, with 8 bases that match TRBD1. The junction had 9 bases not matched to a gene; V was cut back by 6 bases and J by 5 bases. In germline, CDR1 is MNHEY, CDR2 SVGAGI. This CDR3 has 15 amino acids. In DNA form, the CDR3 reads TGTGCCAGCAGGCCCCAGGGGGCTGCGGATCAGCCCCAGCATTTT. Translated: CASRPQGAADQPQHF.

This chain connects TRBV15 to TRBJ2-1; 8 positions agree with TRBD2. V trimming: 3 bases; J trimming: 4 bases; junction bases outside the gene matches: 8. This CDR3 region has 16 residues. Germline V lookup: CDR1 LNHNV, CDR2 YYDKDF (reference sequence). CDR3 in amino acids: CATSSPPAGVYNEQFF. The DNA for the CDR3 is TGTGCCACCAGCAGCCCCCCAGCGGGGGTTTACAATGAGCAGTTCTTC.

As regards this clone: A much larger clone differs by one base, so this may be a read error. CDR3: CASSLEGPGGTRYF. The CDR3 bases are TGTGCCAGCAGCTTAGAGGGACCGGGGGGGACAAGGTACTTC. The rearrangement joins TRBV7-9 to TRBJ2-7, with 8 bases identical to TRBD2. V trimming: 1 base; J trimming: 12 bases; junction bases outside the gene matches: 11. This CDR3 spans 14 amino acids. The V gene's germline CDR1 is SEHNR and CDR2 FQNEAQ (reference sequence).

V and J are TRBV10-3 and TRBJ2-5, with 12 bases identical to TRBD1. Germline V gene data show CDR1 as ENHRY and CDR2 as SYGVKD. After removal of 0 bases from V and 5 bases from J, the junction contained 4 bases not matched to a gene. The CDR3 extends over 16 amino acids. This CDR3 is CAISESGTGGWETQYF. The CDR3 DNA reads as TGTGCCATCAGTGAGTCCGGGACAGGGGGCTGGGAGACCCAGTACTTC.